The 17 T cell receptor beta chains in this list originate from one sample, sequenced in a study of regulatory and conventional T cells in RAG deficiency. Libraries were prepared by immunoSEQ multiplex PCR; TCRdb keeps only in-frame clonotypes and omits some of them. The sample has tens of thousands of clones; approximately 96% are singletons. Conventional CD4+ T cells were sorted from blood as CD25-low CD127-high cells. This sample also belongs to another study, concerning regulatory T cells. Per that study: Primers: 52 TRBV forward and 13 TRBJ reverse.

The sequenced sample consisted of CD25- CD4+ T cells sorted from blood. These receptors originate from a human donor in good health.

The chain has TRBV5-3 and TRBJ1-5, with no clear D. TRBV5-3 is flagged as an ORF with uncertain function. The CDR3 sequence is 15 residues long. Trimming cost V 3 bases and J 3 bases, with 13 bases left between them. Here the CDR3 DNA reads TGTGCCAGAAGCTCACCGCGTGGTTTCAATCAGCCCCAGCATTTT. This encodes CARSSPRGFNQPQHF.

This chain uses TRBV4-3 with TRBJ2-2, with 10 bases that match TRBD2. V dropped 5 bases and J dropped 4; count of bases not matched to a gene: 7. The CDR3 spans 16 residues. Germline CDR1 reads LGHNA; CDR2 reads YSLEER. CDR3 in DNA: TGCGCCAGCAGCGAAGGAAGCGGGAGGGGCACCGGGGAGCTGTTTTTT. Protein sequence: CASSEGSGRGTGELFF.

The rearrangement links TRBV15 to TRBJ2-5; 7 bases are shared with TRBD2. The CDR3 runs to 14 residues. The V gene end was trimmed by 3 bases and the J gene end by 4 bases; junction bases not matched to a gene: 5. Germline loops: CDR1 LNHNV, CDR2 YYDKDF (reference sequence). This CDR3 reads CATSSGRGLETQYF. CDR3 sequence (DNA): TGTGCCACCAGCAGTGGGAGGGGTTTAGAGACCCAGTACTTC. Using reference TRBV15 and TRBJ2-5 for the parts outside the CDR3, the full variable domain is DAMVIQNPRYQVTQFGKPVTLSCSQTLNHNVMYWYQQKSSQAPKLLFHYYDKDFNNEADTPDNFQSRRPNTSFCFLDIRSPGLGDTAMYLCATSSGRGLETQYFGPGTRLLVL.

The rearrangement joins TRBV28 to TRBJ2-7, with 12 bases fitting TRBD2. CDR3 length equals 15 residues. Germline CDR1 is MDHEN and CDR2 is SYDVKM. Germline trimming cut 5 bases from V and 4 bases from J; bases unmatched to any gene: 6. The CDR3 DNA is TGTGCCAGCAGTCTCCTGCTAGCGGGGGGGTACGAGCAGTACTTC. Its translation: CASSLLLAGGYEQYF.

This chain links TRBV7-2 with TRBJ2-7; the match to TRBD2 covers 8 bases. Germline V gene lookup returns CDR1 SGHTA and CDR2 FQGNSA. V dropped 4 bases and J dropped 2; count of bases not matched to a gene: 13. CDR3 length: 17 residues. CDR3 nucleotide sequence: TGTGCCAGCAGCTCCCACCTAGGCAGCGGGGGAGCCTACGAGCAGTACTTC. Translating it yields CASSSHLGSGGAYEQYF.

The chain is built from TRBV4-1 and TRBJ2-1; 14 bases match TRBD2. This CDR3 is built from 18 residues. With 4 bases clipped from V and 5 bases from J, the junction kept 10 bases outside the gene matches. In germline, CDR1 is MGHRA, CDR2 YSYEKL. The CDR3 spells CASSRSIGTSGGNNEQFF. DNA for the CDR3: TGCGCCAGCAGCCGAAGCATAGGGACTAGCGGGGGAAACAATGAGCAGTTCTTC.

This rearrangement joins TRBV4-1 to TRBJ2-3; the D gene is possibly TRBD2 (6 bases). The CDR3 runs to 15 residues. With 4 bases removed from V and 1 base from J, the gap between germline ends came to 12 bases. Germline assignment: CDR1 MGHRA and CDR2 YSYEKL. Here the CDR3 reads CASSPFAGRTDTQYF. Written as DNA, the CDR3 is TGCGCCAGCAGCCCCTTTGCGGGGCGCACAGATACGCAGTATTTT.

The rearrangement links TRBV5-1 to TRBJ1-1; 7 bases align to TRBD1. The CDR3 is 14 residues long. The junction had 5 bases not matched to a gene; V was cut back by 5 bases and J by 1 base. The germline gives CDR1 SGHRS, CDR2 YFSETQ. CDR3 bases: TGCGCCAGCAGTCAACAGGGGTCGAACACTGAAGCTTTCTTT. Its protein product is CASSQQGSNTEAFF.

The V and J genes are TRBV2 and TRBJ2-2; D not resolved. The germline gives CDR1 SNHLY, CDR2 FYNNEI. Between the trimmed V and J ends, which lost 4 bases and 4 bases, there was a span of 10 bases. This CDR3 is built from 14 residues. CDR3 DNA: TGTGCCAGCAGTGGGGCCACCGCCACCGGGGAGCTGTTTTTT. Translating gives CASSGATATGELFF.

The CDR3, as DNA: TGTGCCACCCGACGAGGGACAGGGGCCGGGAAAGAGACCCAGTACTTC. Protein product: CATRRGTGAGKETQYF. The chain combines TRBV5-6 with TRBJ2-5; 10 bases fit TRBD1. CDR3 length: 16 amino acids. The germline V gene has CDR1 SGHDT and CDR2 YYEEEE. V lost 9 bases to trimming and J lost 3 bases; unmatched junction nucleotides: 14.

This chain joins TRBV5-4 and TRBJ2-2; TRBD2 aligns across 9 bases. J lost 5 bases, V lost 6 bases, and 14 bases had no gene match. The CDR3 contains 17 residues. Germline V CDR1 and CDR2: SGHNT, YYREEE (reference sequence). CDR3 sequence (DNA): TGTGCCAGCACCGAGAGGGGAAGGAGCGGGGGGACCGGGGAGCTGTTTTTT. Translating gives CASTERGRSGGTGELFF.

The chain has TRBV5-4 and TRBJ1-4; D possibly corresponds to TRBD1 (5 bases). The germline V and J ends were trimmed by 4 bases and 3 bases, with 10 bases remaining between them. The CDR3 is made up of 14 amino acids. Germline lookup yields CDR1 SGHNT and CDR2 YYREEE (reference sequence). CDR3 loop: CASSGPRANEKLFF. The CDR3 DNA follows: TGTGCCAGCAGCGGGCCCAGGGCTAATGAAAAACTGTTTTTT.

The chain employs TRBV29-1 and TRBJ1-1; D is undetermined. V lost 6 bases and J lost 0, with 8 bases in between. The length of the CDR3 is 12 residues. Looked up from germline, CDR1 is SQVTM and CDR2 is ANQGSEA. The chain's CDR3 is CSVDNMNTEAFF. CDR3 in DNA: TGCAGCGTAGACAATATGAACACTGAAGCTTTCTTT. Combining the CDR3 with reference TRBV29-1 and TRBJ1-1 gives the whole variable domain SAVISQKPSRDICQRGTSLTIQCQVDSQVTMMFWYRQQPGQSLTLIATANQGSEATYESGFVIDKFPISRPNLTFSTLTVSNMSPEDSSIYLCSVDNMNTEAFFGQGTRLTVV.

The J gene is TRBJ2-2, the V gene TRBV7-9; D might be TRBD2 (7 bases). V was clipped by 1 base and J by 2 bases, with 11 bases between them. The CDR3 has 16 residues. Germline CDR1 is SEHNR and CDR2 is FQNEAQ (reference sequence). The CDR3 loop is CASSLVGGANTGELFF. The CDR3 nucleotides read TGTGCCAGCAGCTTAGTTGGGGGGGCCAACACCGGGGAGCTGTTTTTT. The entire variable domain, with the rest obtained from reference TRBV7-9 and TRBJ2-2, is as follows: DTGVSQNPRHKITKRGQNVTFRCDPISEHNRLYWYRQTLGQGPEFLTYFQNEAQLEKSRLLSDRFSAERPKGSFSTLEIQRTEQGDSAMYLCASSLVGGANTGELFFGEGSRLTVL.

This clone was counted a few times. The chain's CDR3 is CASSSLTGQGGLAAYNEQFF. The CDR3 bases are TGTGCCAGCAGCTCTCTGACGGGGCAGGGGGGACTAGCGGCCTACAATGAGCAGTTCTTC. The rearrangement joins TRBV5-8 to TRBJ2-1, with TRBD2 matching over 11 bases. CDR1 is SGHTS and CDR2 is YDEGEE in the germline V gene. The CDR3 loop spans 20 amino acids. After removal of 3 bases from V and 2 bases from J, the junction contained 16 bases not matched to a gene.

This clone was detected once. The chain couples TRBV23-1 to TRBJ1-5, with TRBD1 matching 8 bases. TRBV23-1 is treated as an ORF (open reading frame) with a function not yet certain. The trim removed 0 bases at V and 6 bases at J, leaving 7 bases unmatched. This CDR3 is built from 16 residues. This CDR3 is CASSQSGQGNRQPQHF. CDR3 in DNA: TGCGCCAGCAGTCAATCAGGACAGGGAAACCGTCAGCCCCAGCATTTT.

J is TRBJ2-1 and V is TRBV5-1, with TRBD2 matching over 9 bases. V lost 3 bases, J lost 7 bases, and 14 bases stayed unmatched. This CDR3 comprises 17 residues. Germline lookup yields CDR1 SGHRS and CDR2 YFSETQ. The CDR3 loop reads CASSSRWAGGPQNEQFF. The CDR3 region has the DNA TGCGCCAGCAGCTCCCGGTGGGCGGGGGGGCCCCAAAATGAGCAGTTCTTC.